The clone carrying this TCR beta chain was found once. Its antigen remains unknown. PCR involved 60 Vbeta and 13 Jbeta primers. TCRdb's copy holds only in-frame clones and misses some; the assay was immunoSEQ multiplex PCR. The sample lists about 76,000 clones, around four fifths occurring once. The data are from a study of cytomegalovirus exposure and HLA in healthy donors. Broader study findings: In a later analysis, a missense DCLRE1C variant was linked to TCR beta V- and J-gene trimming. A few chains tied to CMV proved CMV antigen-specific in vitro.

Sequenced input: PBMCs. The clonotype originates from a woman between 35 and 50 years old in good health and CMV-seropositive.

CDR3 in amino acids: CASSLVRGLGSNQPQHF. For the CDR3, the DNA is TGTGCCAGCAGCTTAGTCCGGGGTCTGGGGAGCAATCAGCCCCAGCATTTT. The V and J genes are TRBV7-8 and TRBJ1-5; the D is unclear. This CDR3 has 17 amino acids. Trimming cost V 1 base and J 1 base, with 14 bases left between them. Germline V gives CDR1 SGHVS, CDR2 FQNEAQ.